A selection of T cell receptor beta chains follows, all from one sample in a study of immune evolution from preneoplasia to lung adenocarcinoma. Here immunoSEQ multiplex PCR was the method, and the copy in TCRdb shows in-frame clones only, minus some. The sample has some 8,300 clones, 70% to 85% seen once. The specimen sequenced was FFPE invasive lung adenocarcinoma tissue. Every receptor here comes from a person aged 50 or older with lung adenocarcinoma. Each CDR3 is given with its conserved first and last residue. Each record gives: CDR3 protein, CDR3 DNA, D gene, clone size, V gene, J gene. D genes are given only for firm matches. Clone size is stated in some rows and not others, as once, few, many or a class when expanded.

CSVAWGTGELFF	TGCAGCGTTGCGTGGGGTACCGGGGAGCTGTTTTTT	-	-	TRBV29-1	TRBJ2-2
CASRDYRNEQYF	TGTGCCAGCAGAGACTACAGGAACGAGCAGTACTTC	-	-	TRBV6-5	TRBJ2-7
CATARGTSGRRDTQYF	TGTGCCACCGCCCGGGGGACTAGCGGGAGACGTGATACGCAGTATTTT	TRBD2	-	TRBV5-4	TRBJ2-3
CASSEPPGTGGSEQYF	TGTGCCAGCAGTGAACCTCCCGGGACAGGGGGCAGCGAGCAGTACTTC	TRBD1	-	TRBV6-1	TRBJ2-7
CASSEGTGNYGYTF	TGTGCCAGCAGCGAAGGGACAGGGAACTATGGCTACACCTTC	TRBD1	-	TRBV13	TRBJ1-2
CASRDAAPRDGYTF	TGTGCCAGCAGAGATGCGGCCCCTAGGGATGGCTACACCTTC	-	-	TRBV5-4	TRBJ1-2
CASSLDRLAANTGELFF	TGTGCCAGCAGCTTAGACAGACTAGCGGCTAACACCGGGGAGCTGTTTTTT	TRBD2	few	TRBV11-2	TRBJ2-2
CASGRGGTGDSYEQYF	TGTGCCAGCGGACGGGGTGGGACAGGGGACTCCTACGAGCAGTACTTC	TRBD1	-	TRBV28	TRBJ2-7
CASSGGDRGNTEAFF	TGTGCCAGTAGTGGCGGAGACAGGGGGAACACTGAAGCTTTCTTT	TRBD1	-	TRBV19	TRBJ1-1
CASSGTGELFF	TGTGCCAGCTCAGGCACCGGGGAGCTGTTTTTT	-	-	TRBV18	TRBJ2-2
CASSPETSGTQYF	TGTGCCAGCTCACCAGAGACTAGCGGGACGCAGTACTTC	TRBD2	-	TRBV18	TRBJ2-7